The 19 T cell receptor beta chains below come from one sample, sequenced in a study of shared clonotypes between healthy human individuals. Measured with immunoSEQ multiplex PCR; TCRdb has only the in-frame clones, and not every one. The table has approximately 1.4 million clones, 98% seen once. The sequencing sample was made of naive CD4+ T cells sorted from blood. This sample's subset: CD45RA+ positively selected. These receptors all stem from a man in his thirties or forties in good health.

This rearrangement joins TRBV10-3 to TRBJ1-1, with 10 bases matching TRBD1. V gave up 4 bases and J gave up 6 bases; unmatched junction bases: 8. CDR3 size: 15 residues. Germline V lookup: CDR1 ENHRY, CDR2 SYGVKD. The CDR3 DNA is TGTGCCATCAGTGCCCCGGACAGGGGGAGGTCTGAAGCTTTCTTT. Protein: CAISAPDRGRSEAFF.

The chain combines TRBV9 with TRBJ1-4, with D unclear. CDR3 length: 17 residues. Germline V lookup: CDR1 SGDLS, CDR2 YYNGEE. The V end was cut by 0 bases, the J end by 3 bases, with 15 bases between. CDR3 sequence: CASSVVTPLAANEKLFF. The CDR3 coding sequence is TGTGCCAGCAGCGTAGTAACCCCTTTAGCGGCTAATGAAAAACTGTTTTTT.

CDR3 sequence: CASSSRQFSTDTQYF. CDR3 in DNA: TGTGCCAGCAGCAGTAGACAGTTTTCCACAGATACGCAGTATTTT. The J gene is TRBJ2-3, the V gene TRBV5-4, with D tentatively TRBD1 (5 bases). Deletions cut 4 bases from V and 2 bases from J, with 14 bases between. Per the germline V gene, CDR1 is SGHNT and CDR2 is YYREEE (reference sequence). The CDR3 is 15 residues long. The full variable domain, with the rest looked up from reference TRBV5-4 and TRBJ2-3, is ETGVTQSPTHLIKTRGQQVTLRCSSQSGHNTVSWYQQALGQGPQFIFQYYREEENGRGNFPPRFSGLQFPNYSSELNVNALELDDSALYLCASSSRQFSTDTQYFGPGTRLTVL.

The chain combines TRBV7-9 with TRBJ2-7; TRBD2 aligns across 11 bases. CDR3 length: 15 amino acids. Germline CDR1 reads SEHNR; CDR2 reads FQNEAQ (reference sequence). With V trimmed by 5 bases and J by 4 bases, 7 bases remained unmatched. The CDR3 loop is CASSPSGLAAYEQYF. The DNA for the CDR3 is TGTGCCAGCAGCCCCTCGGGACTAGCGGCGTACGAGCAGTACTTC. Drawing the rest from reference TRBV7-9 and TRBJ2-7, the complete variable domain is DTGVSQNPRHKITKRGQNVTFRCDPISEHNRLYWYRQTLGQGPEFLTYFQNEAQLEKSRLLSDRFSAERPKGSFSTLEIQRTEQGDSAMYLCASSPSGLAAYEQYFGPGTRLTVT.

The chain recombines TRBV9 with TRBJ2-5; D not resolved. This CDR3 spans 14 amino acids. CDR1 is SGDLS, CDR2 YYNGEE, per germline. Trimming took 1 base from V and 4 from J, leaving 11 bases between them. CDR3 sequence: CASSVSSGPETQYF. CDR3 sequence (DNA): TGTGCCAGCAGCGTATCATCGGGCCCAGAGACCCAGTACTTC.

The V and J genes are TRBV5-5 and TRBJ2-7; TRBD1 agrees at 7 bases. Germline CDR1 is SGHKS and CDR2 is YYEKEE (reference sequence). V was pared by 4 bases and J by 3 bases, with 7 bases of the junction left unmatched. The CDR3 totals 14 residues. CDR3 in amino acids: CASSRPGQLYEQYF. DNA for the CDR3: TGTGCCAGCAGCCGACCGGGACAGCTCTACGAGCAGTACTTC. Full variable domain (missing parts from reference TRBV5-5 and TRBJ2-7): DAGVTQSPTHLIKTRGQQVTLRCSPISGHKSVSWYQQVLGQGPQFIFQYYEKEERGRGNFPDRFSARQFPNYSSELNVNALLLGDSALYLCASSRPGQLYEQYFGPGTRLTVT.

The V and J genes are TRBV20-1 and TRBJ2-5; the D is unclear. The ends were cut back, 3 bases at V and 3 bases at J, with 5 bases in the middle. Germline lookup yields CDR1 DFQATT and CDR2 SNEGSKA (reference sequence). The length of the CDR3 is 11 residues. CDR3 coding DNA: TGCAGTGCTAGTTCTAAAGAGACCCAGTACTTC. It is translated as CSASSKETQYF.

This chain joins TRBV7-9 and TRBJ1-1; 9 bases agree with TRBD1. V trimming: 5 bases; J trimming: 6 bases; junction bases outside the gene matches: 13. In germline, CDR1 is SEHNR, CDR2 FQNEAQ (reference sequence). This CDR3 region has 16 residues. The CDR3 bases are TGTGCCAGCAGCCCCTGGGGGACAGGGAACAGTGCTGAAGCTTTCTTT. As protein: CASSPWGTGNSAEAFF.

This chain links TRBV5-1 with TRBJ2-3, with 14 bases lining up with TRBD2. The trim removed 0 bases at V and 2 bases at J, leaving 5 bases unmatched. Germline V gene lookup returns CDR1 SGHRS and CDR2 YFSETQ. This CDR3 spans 18 amino acids. CDR3 nucleotide sequence: TGCGCCAGCAGCTTGGGACTAGCGGGAGGGTTCTTCACAGATACGCAGTATTTT. Its protein is CASSLGLAGGFFTDTQYF. Together with reference TRBV5-1 and TRBJ2-3, the CDR3 gives the full variable domain: KAGVTQTPRYLIKTRGQQVTLSCSPISGHRSVSWYQQTPGQGLQFLFEYFSETQRNKGNFPGRFSGRQFSNSRSEMNVSTLELGDSALYLCASSLGLAGGFFTDTQYFGPGTRLTVL.

The genes are TRBV6-5 and TRBJ2-7; 9 bases line up with TRBD2. The CDR3 extends over 14 amino acids. Trimming cost V 2 bases and J 6 bases; bases outside gene matches: 5. Germline V gives CDR1 MNHEY, CDR2 SVGAGI. The CDR3 region has the DNA TGTGCCAGCAGTTACGCGGCGGGAGGGCTCGAGCAGTACTTC. Encoded protein: CASSYAAGGLEQYF.

For this clone: Germline and junction disagree at one end, which may indicate a read error. This chain connects TRBV9 to TRBJ2-1; D remains ambiguous. Per the germline V gene, CDR1 is SGDLS and CDR2 is YYNGEE. The CDR3 has 14 residues. In DNA, the CDR3 is TGTGCCAGCAGAGTAGCAGGCGAAAACAATGAGCAGTTCTTC. Translating gives CASRVAGENNEQFF.

CDR3 sequence (DNA): TGTGCCAGCACCGTGAATTCTGGAAACACCATATATTTT. It is translated as CASTVNSGNTIYF. This sequence joins TRBV2 and TRBJ1-3; D is unresolved. Deletions cut 7 bases from V and 1 base from J, with 8 bases between. CDR3 length equals 13 residues. The germline V gene encodes CDR1 SNHLY and CDR2 FYNNEI.

The CDR3 region is CASSALTSGRYEQYF. The CDR3 DNA is TGTGCCAGCAGCGCTCTAACTAGCGGGAGGTACGAGCAGTACTTC. V is TRBV6-1 and J is TRBJ2-7, with TRBD2 identical over 12 bases. CDR1 MNHNS and CDR2 SASEGT come from the germline V gene. V trimming: 6 bases; J trimming: 4 bases; junction bases outside the gene matches: 7. This CDR3 region has 15 residues.

Note on this clone: Other DNA variants within this sample encode the same CDR3. The chain combines TRBV5-1 with TRBJ2-3; 8 positions agree with TRBD2. CDR1 SGHRS and CDR2 YFSETQ come from the germline V gene. The V and J ends lost 7 bases and 0 bases, in that order; junction bases with no gene match: 4. CDR3 length: 14 residues. The CDR3 coding sequence is TGCGCCAGCTGTCCTAGCGGGAGCACAGATACGCAGTATTTT. Translated, it gives CASCPSGSTDTQYF.

The chain is built from TRBV5-1 and TRBJ2-7, with TRBD2 matching over 11 bases. Trimming took 3 bases from V and 6 from J; bases not matched to a gene: 11. Germline CDR1 reads SGHRS; CDR2 reads YFSETQ. CDR3 size: 16 residues. The CDR3 coding sequence is TGCGCCAGCAGCTCGATGTCAGGACTAGCGGGCCGCGAGCAGTACTTC. Translated, it gives CASSSMSGLAGREQYF. Based on the CDR3 plus reference TRBV5-1 and TRBJ2-7, the full variable domain is KAGVTQTPRYLIKTRGQQVTLSCSPISGHRSVSWYQQTPGQGLQFLFEYFSETQRNKGNFPGRFSGRQFSNSRSEMNVSTLELGDSALYLCASSSMSGLAGREQYFGPGTRLTVT.

V gene TRBV10-1 combines with J gene TRBJ2-7, with a tentative D call TRBD2 (5 bases). This CDR3 comprises 13 residues. Looked up from germline, CDR1 is WNHNN and CDR2 is SYGVQD (reference sequence). V lost 2 bases, J lost 3 bases, and 8 bases lay in between. This CDR3 reads CASSEIAGYEQYF. The CDR3 coding sequence is TGCGCCAGCAGTGAGATTGCGGGCTACGAGCAGTACTTC.

Only one count was recorded for this clone. The V and J genes are TRBV9 and TRBJ2-7, with a weak D call TRBD1 (6 bases). The CDR3 covers 18 residues. The germline V gene has CDR1 SGDLS and CDR2 YYNGEE. The V and J ends lost 0 bases and 0 bases respectively, with 19 bases between them. The CDR3 bases are TGTGCCAGCAGCGTAGGGGCGGGTTGGGACACGCTCTCCTACGAGCAGTACTTC. Translation gives CASSVGAGWDTLSYEQYF.

The V call is TRBV11-2, the J call TRBJ1-1, with D unclear. V gave up 2 bases and J gave up 7 bases, with 11 bases separating them. Germline V lookup: CDR1 SGHAT, CDR2 FQNNGV. The CDR3 loop spans 13 amino acids. The CDR3: CASSLQRFYEAFF. Here the CDR3 DNA reads TGTGCCAGCAGCTTACAACGGTTCTATGAAGCTTTCTTT.

The CDR3 is CSVVGRDEKLFF. CDR3 bases: TGCAGCGTGGTAGGACGAGATGAAAAACTGTTTTTT. J is TRBJ1-4 and V is TRBV29-1; D unresolved. The V gene's germline CDR1 is SQVTM and CDR2 ANQGSEA. The V and J ends lost 6 bases and 6 bases respectively, with 11 bases between them. The CDR3 runs 12 residues.